This T cell receptor beta chain stems from a study of blood T cell repertoires in COVID-19. Study-level information: Nucleic acid was either cDNA or gDNA, and it came from T cells, B-cell-depleted T cells, or PBMCs.

Germline V gene lookup returns CDR1 MNHEY and CDR2 SVGAGI. The CDR3 has 15 residues. V lost 2 bases to trimming and J lost 4 bases, with 15 bases between them. Libraries were prepared by immunoSEQ multiplex PCR; TCRdb keeps only in-frame clonotypes and omits some of them. The sample includes roughly 290,000 clones, about four fifths of them seen just once. The chain recombines TRBV6-5 with TRBJ2-7; tentative D call: TRBD2 (5 bases). The sequenced sample consisted of peripheral blood. The TCR originated in a person aged 70 to 85 with COVID-19, enrolled during active disease. CDR3 sequence: CASSYGGDYQYEQYF. The CDR3 DNA reads TGTGCCAGCAGTTACGGAGGAGACTACCAATACGAGCAGTACTTC.